Below are 27 T cell receptor beta chains sequenced from a single sample in a study of cytomegalovirus exposure and HLA in healthy donors. PCR employed 60 Vbeta and 13 Jbeta primers. TCRdb keeps only in-frame clones here, not all; method: immunoSEQ multiplex PCR. The data hold 85,000 to 100,000 clones, with over 55% observed a single time. Sequencing used PBMCs. The receptors stem from a young woman in good health and CMV-seronegative.

The chain recombines TRBV27 with TRBJ2-1, with D possibly TRBD1 on 5 matching bases. The length of the CDR3 is 13 residues. Germline values: CDR1 MNHEY, CDR2 SMNVEV (reference sequence). V gave up 0 bases and J gave up 7 bases, with 7 bases separating them. The CDR3 sequence is CASSLSPGNEQFF. CDR3 nucleotide sequence: TGTGCCAGCAGTTTATCTCCAGGGAATGAGCAGTTCTTC.

This clone was counted between two and nine times. The V and J genes are TRBV10-3 and TRBJ2-7, with 9 positions matching TRBD2. CDR1 and CDR2 (germline): ENHRY, SYGVKD. V trimming: 10 bases; J trimming: 0 bases; junction bases outside the gene matches: 7. The CDR3 runs to 14 residues. This chain's CDR3 is CATLGLATSYEQYF. The CDR3 DNA reads TGTGCCACCCTAGGACTAGCGACCTCCTACGAGCAGTACTTC.

This clone came up a few times. V is TRBV5-1 and J is TRBJ2-7; weak D call: TRBD2 (5 bases). V gave up 2 bases and J gave up 7 bases, with 10 bases separating them. Per the germline V gene, CDR1 is SGHRS and CDR2 is YFSETQ. The CDR3 is 12 amino acids. CDR3 sequence (DNA): TGCGCCAGCAGCTTAGCCCCGGGGGAGCAGTACTTC. It codes for CASSLAPGEQYF.

This chain connects TRBV28 to TRBJ2-3; 7 nucleotides match TRBD2. Trimming at V came to 7 bases and at J to 2 bases, leaving 9 bases not matched to a gene. CDR1 and CDR2 (germline): MDHEN, SYDVKM. The CDR3 covers 15 residues. CDR3 nucleotides: TGTGCCAGCATCGGTAGCGGGTCCTTCACAGATACGCAGTATTTT. It translates to CASIGSGSFTDTQYF.

A few counts support this clone. The chain couples TRBV5-6 to TRBJ2-7; the D gene is possibly TRBD2 (5 bases). Trimming stripped 4 bases from V and 6 bases from J, with 11 bases between. This CDR3 has 12 residues. Germline CDR1 is SGHDT and CDR2 is YYEEEE. Here the CDR3 DNA reads TGTGCCAGCAGCCCACCCCGGGGCGAGCAGTACTTC. Translation: CASSPPRGEQYF. Full variable domain (rest looked up from reference TRBV5-6 and TRBJ2-7): DAGVTQSPTHLIKTRGQQVTLRCSPKSGHDTVSWYQQALGQGPQFIFQYYEEEERQRGNFPDRFSGHQFPNYSSELNVNALLLGDSALYLCASSPPRGEQYFGPGTRLTVT.

The J gene is TRBJ2-7, the V gene TRBV4-1; TRBD2 agrees at 10 bases. The CDR3 runs 14 residues. With V trimmed by 1 base and J by 11 bases, 8 bases remained unmatched. Germline assignment: CDR1 MGHRA and CDR2 YSYEKL. In DNA, the CDR3 is TGCGCCAGCAGCCAAGGAGAGCGGGAGGGCCCTGAGTACTTC. Translated, it gives CASSQGEREGPEYF.

The count of this clone is one. The J gene is TRBJ1-1, the V gene TRBV5-6, with 12 bases that match TRBD1. This CDR3 has 14 amino acids. The germline V gene encodes CDR1 SGHDT and CDR2 YYEEEE. V was clipped by 3 bases and J by 11 bases; unmatched bases: 8. CDR3 coding DNA: TGTGCCAGCAGCTCGGGGGACAGGGGGCTTGTGGCTTTCTTT. Protein sequence: CASSSGDRGLVAFF.

This clone was counted once. The J gene is TRBJ2-1, the V gene TRBV5-4, with TRBD2 matching over 9 bases. The length of the CDR3 is 15 residues. CDR1 SGHNT and CDR2 YYREEE come from the germline V gene (reference sequence). After removal of 4 bases from V and 7 bases from J, the junction contained 9 bases not matched to a gene. The CDR3 here is CASSLGGSGGNEQFF. The CDR3 DNA reads as TGTGCCAGCAGCCTGGGCGGAAGCGGGGGGAATGAGCAGTTCTTC.

V usage is TRBV5-5 and J usage is TRBJ1-2; 7 nucleotides agree with TRBD1. The V gene's germline CDR1 is SGHKS and CDR2 YYEKEE (reference sequence). V shed 1 base, J shed 3 bases, and the junction held 9 bases outside the gene matches. The CDR3 extends over 16 amino acids. CDR3 nucleotide sequence: TGTGCCAGCAGCTTGAAGGCGGGACAGAAGGACTATGGCTACACCTTC. It translates to CASSLKAGQKDYGYTF.

This chain uses TRBV15 with TRBJ2-2; TRBD1 aligns across 7 bases. Germline CDR1 is LNHNV and CDR2 is YYDKDF (reference sequence). The junction had 7 bases not matched to a gene; V was cut back by 0 bases and J by 6 bases. This CDR3 region has 16 residues. CDR3 DNA: TGTGCCACCAGCAGAGATTTTGACAGGGTGTCCGGGGAGCTGTTTTTT. This codes for CATSRDFDRVSGELFF.

This clone was detected once. The CDR3, as DNA: TGTGCCTGGAGTGGGCCGGGGTATTGGGGGGGCCCCTCTGCAGATACGCAGTATTTT. Translating it yields CAWSGPGYWGGPSADTQYF. The V and J genes are TRBV30 and TRBJ2-3; D might be TRBD2 (7 bases). CDR3 length: 19 residues. Trimming pared 1 base from V and 4 bases from J, leaving 27 bases between. The germline V gene encodes CDR1 GTSNPN and CDR2 SVGIG (reference sequence).

This clone has only a few counts. The sample contains more than one DNA sequence encoding this CDR3. This sequence joins TRBV19 and TRBJ1-1, with 8 bases identical to TRBD1. V trimming: 2 bases; J trimming: 4 bases; junction bases outside the gene matches: 3. CDR1 is LNHDA, CDR2 SQIVND, per germline (reference sequence). This CDR3 is built from 14 residues. The CDR3 DNA is TGTGCCAGTAGTATACAGGGGGCGACCACTGAAGCTTTCTTT. The encoded protein is CASSIQGATTEAFF.

This clone was found once. The chain employs TRBV10-3 and TRBJ1-6; D might be TRBD1 (6 bases). Trimming removed 4 bases at V and 9 bases at J, with 10 bases between. CDR1 is ENHRY, CDR2 SYGVKD, per germline. This CDR3 has 13 amino acids. The CDR3 bases are TGTGCCATCAGTGGGACAGTAAGTTCACCCCTCCACTTT. It is translated as CAISGTVSSPLHF.

This chain connects TRBV6-1 to TRBJ1-2, with 11 bases aligning to TRBD1. The CDR3 has 14 residues. The J segment lost 5 bases and the V segment lost 7 bases, leaving 6 bases of the junction unmatched. Germline CDR1 is MNHNS and CDR2 is SASEGT. The DNA for the CDR3 is TGTGCCAGCAAGGCCGGGACAGGGGGTTATGGCTACACCTTC. Protein sequence: CASKAGTGGYGYTF.

In its sample, this clone was seen a few times. The chain employs TRBV4-1 and TRBJ2-1; 9 nucleotides agree with TRBD2. From germline, CDR1 is MGHRA and CDR2 YSYEKL. CDR3 length: 20 residues. The V gene end was trimmed by 0 bases and the J gene end by 0 bases; junction bases not matched to a gene: 12. The CDR3 nucleotides read TGCGCCAGCAGCCAAGATCTAAGCGGGGGGACCAAGAGCTCCTACAATGAGCAGTTCTTC. Its translation is CASSQDLSGGTKSSYNEQFF.

The chain couples TRBV7-9 to TRBJ2-3; D unresolved. This CDR3 contains 13 residues. Germline V gene sequence: CDR1 SEHNR, CDR2 FQNEAQ (reference sequence). The V gene lost 3 bases and the J gene lost 2 bases, with 6 bases spanning the gap. The chain's CDR3 is CASSFSYTDTQYF. CDR3 nucleotide sequence: TGTGCCAGCAGCTTCAGTTACACAGATACGCAGTATTTT. Full variable domain (remainder filled in from reference TRBV7-9 and TRBJ2-3): DTGVSQNPRHKITKRGQNVTFRCDPISEHNRLYWYRQTLGQGPEFLTYFQNEAQLEKSRLLSDRFSAERPKGSFSTLEIQRTEQGDSAMYLCASSFSYTDTQYFGPGTRLTVL.

The chain recombines TRBV7-2 with TRBJ2-3; possibly TRBD2 for D (5 bases). Trimming removed 1 base at V and 0 bases at J, with 14 bases between. Germline lookup yields CDR1 SGHTA and CDR2 FQGNSA. This CDR3 contains 17 residues. The CDR3 DNA follows: TGTGCCAGCAGCTTAGTGGGGAGAAGACTAAGCACAGATACGCAGTATTTT. Translating it yields CASSLVGRRLSTDTQYF. Full variable domain (rest looked up from reference TRBV7-2 and TRBJ2-3): GAGVSQSPSNKVTEKGKDVELRCDPISGHTALYWYRQSLGQGLEFLIYFQGNSAPDKSGLPSDRFSAERTGGSVSTLTIQRTQQEDSAVYLCASSLVGRRLSTDTQYFGPGTRLTVL.

The chain is built from TRBV7-9 and TRBJ2-3; TRBD1 matches 9 bases. In germline, CDR1 is SEHNR, CDR2 FQNEAQ (reference sequence). J gave up 6 bases and V 7 bases, and 8 bases lay outside the gene matches. The CDR3 has 14 residues. The CDR3 protein is CASTQTGGADTQYF. The CDR3 region has the DNA TGTGCCAGCACCCAAACAGGGGGCGCGGATACGCAGTATTTT.

The genes are TRBV5-6 and TRBJ1-2; the D gene is possibly TRBD1 (6 bases). The V gene lost 2 bases and the J gene lost 4 bases, with 15 bases spanning the gap. The V gene's germline CDR1 is SGHDT and CDR2 YYEEEE. This CDR3 has 15 amino acids. CDR3 nucleotides: TGTGCCAGCAGCTTAGGGGGAGCCGCTTTCTATGGCTACACCTTC. Protein product: CASSLGGAAFYGYTF.

The genes are TRBV6-5 and TRBJ2-5, with 7 bases identical to TRBD2. The J call may be incorrect, as the DNA end agrees better with TRBJ2-7. CDR3 length equals 15 residues. Germline V lookup: CDR1 MNHEY, CDR2 SVGAGI. The CDR3: CASSQKKRGYHEQYF. In DNA, the CDR3 is TGTGCCAGCAGTCAAAAGAAGCGGGGCTACCACGAGCAGTACTTC.

The rearrangement links TRBV11-1 to TRBJ1-2, with a tentative D call TRBD1 (6 bases). This CDR3 contains 14 residues. Germline V gene data show CDR1 as SGHAT and CDR2 as FQDESV (reference sequence). The V end was cut by 1 base, the J end by 2 bases, with 8 bases between. CDR3 sequence: CASSLGTANYGYTF. Here the CDR3 DNA reads TGTGCCAGCAGCTTAGGGACAGCGAACTATGGCTACACCTTC. Together with reference TRBV11-1 and TRBJ1-2, the CDR3 gives the full variable domain: EAEVAQSPRYKITEKSQAVAFWCDPISGHATLYWYRQILGQGPELLVQFQDESVVDDSQLPKDRFSAERLKGVDSTLKIQPAELGDSAMYLCASSLGTANYGYTFGSGTRLTVV.

This chain uses TRBV7-4 with TRBJ1-2; tentatively, D is TRBD1 (5 bases). V lost 5 bases, J lost 6 bases, and 28 bases lay in between. Germline V lookup: CDR1 SGHVT, CDR2 SQSDAQ. CDR3 size: 18 residues. The chain's CDR3 is CASSPSAGSLGTIDGYTF. The CDR3 bases are TGTGCCAGCAGCCCTTCGGCAGGGAGTTTGGGGACTATCGATGGCTACACCTTC.

The rearrangement uses TRBV2 and TRBJ1-2; no reliable D call. V was cut by 6 bases and J by 8 bases, with 13 bases left in between. In germline, CDR1 is SNHLY, CDR2 FYNNEI. This CDR3 has 12 residues. The CDR3 sequence: CASRGTDIGYTF. CDR3 coding DNA: TGTGCCAGCAGAGGAACCGACATCGGCTACACCTTC.

This clone appeared a few times. The V gene is TRBV5-6, the J gene TRBJ1-5; 8 bases match TRBD1. Trimming took 2 bases from V and 2 from J; bases not matched to a gene: 9. Per germline, CDR1 SGHDT and CDR2 YYEEEE. The CDR3 runs to 17 residues. The CDR3: CASSFPGQDFCNQPQHF. The DNA for the CDR3 is TGTGCCAGCAGCTTTCCGGGACAGGATTTCTGCAATCAGCCCCAGCATTTT.

The table lists this clone with a few counts. The chain combines TRBV12-5 with TRBJ1-3; 7 nucleotides align to TRBD1. CDR1 LGHNT and CDR2 FRNRAP come from the germline V gene. Unmatched junction bases numbered 3, after V lost 3 bases and J lost 4 bases. CDR3 length equals 14 residues. The CDR3 region is CASGLGGPGNTIYF. CDR3 bases: TGTGCTAGTGGTTTAGGGGGCCCCGGAAACACCATATATTTT.

The chain uses TRBV4-1 and TRBJ1-1; maybe TRBD1 (5 bases). CDR3 length: 18 amino acids. Trimming stripped 0 bases from V and 6 bases from J, with 23 bases between. Germline V gene lookup returns CDR1 MGHRA and CDR2 YSYEKL. For the CDR3, the DNA is TGCGCCAGCAGCCAAGATGAATTGTCGGATGGGGGGTACCCTGAAGCTTTCTTT. It translates to CASSQDELSDGGYPEAFF.

V and J are TRBV6-5 and TRBJ2-7; the D is unclear. The ends were cut back, 8 bases at V and 4 bases at J, with 3 bases in the middle. CDR1 and CDR2 (germline): MNHEY, SVGAGI. The CDR3 loop spans 9 amino acids. The CDR3 here is CASLYEQYF. In DNA, the CDR3 is TGTGCCAGCCTTTACGAGCAGTACTTC.